A selection of T cell receptor beta chains follows, all from one sample in a study of OX40 agonist ivuxolimab in advanced cancers. TCRdb keeps only in-frame clones here, not all; method: immunoSEQ multiplex PCR. The sample carries about 16,000 clones, approximately 90% recorded once. The sample consisted of CD4+ or CD8+ T cells sorted from blood, taken in a trial of the OX40 agonist ivuxolimab. These receptors were taken from an adult with an advanced solid tumor such as melanoma, head and neck, liver or kidney cancer. The CDR3 runs from the conserved cysteine through the conserved F or W. D genes are given only for firm matches. The size entry is marked missing in some rows and otherwise reads once, few, many or a size class.

v_call	clone_size	d_call	j_call	cdr3_aa	cdr3_nt
TRBV5-6	.	TRBD1	TRBJ2-5	CASRSRDRGYETQYF	TGTGCCAGCAGATCCCGGGACAGGGGATACGAGACCCAGTACTTC
TRBV27	.	TRBD1	TRBJ2-3	CASSLFRGPGYTDTQYF	TGTGCCAGCAGTTTATTCAGGGGGCCGGGTTACACAGATACGCAGTATTTT
TRBV4-2	.	.	TRBJ2-3	CASSLRWDTDTQYF	TGTGCCAGCAGCTTAAGGTGGGACACAGATACGCAGTATTTT
TRBV7-8	.	.	TRBJ1-1	CASRGPEGNTEAFF	TGTGCCAGCAGGGGGCCCGAAGGGAACACTGAAGCTTTCTTT
TRBV13	few	TRBD1	TRBJ1-1	CASSQGQGWTEAFF	TGTGCCAGCAGCCAAGGACAGGGATGGACTGAAGCTTTCTTT
TRBV5-1	.	.	TRBJ2-7	CASSLAGGSSYYEQYF	TGCGCCAGCAGCTTGGCCGGGGGCTCCTCTTACTACGAGCAGTACTTC
TRBV2	.	.	TRBJ1-5	CASSPLGGNQPQHF	TGTGCCAGCAGTCCCTTAGGGGGCAATCAGCCCCAGCATTTT
TRBV19	.	TRBD2	TRBJ2-1	CASQPLAGVSYNEQFF	TGTGCCAGCCAACCCCTAGCGGGAGTCTCCTACAATGAGCAGTTCTTC
TRBV11-2	.	TRBD2	TRBJ2-7	CASSFTSGFYEQYF	TGTGCCAGCAGCTTCACTAGCGGGTTCTACGAGCAGTACTTC
TRBV14	.	.	TRBJ2-1	CASSQYTARTYNEQFF	TGTGCCAGCAGCCAATACACGGCGCGGACCTACAATGAGCAGTTCTTC
TRBV11-2	few	.	TRBJ2-7	CASSQTGEQYF	TGTGCCAGCAGCCAAACCGGGGAGCAGTACTTC
TRBV15	few	.	TRBJ2-2	CATRSGTNTGELFF	TGTGCCACCCGAAGCGGAACGAACACCGGGGAGCTGTTTTTT
TRBV6-5	.	.	TRBJ1-1	CASSGGVTEAFF	TGTGCCAGCAGTGGAGGGGTAACTGAAGCTTTCTTT
TRBV6-5	.	TRBD2	TRBJ2-7	CASSYSRAGEGYEQYF	TGTGCCAGCAGTTACTCGAGGGCGGGAGAGGGCTACGAGCAGTACTTC
TRBV15	.	TRBD1	TRBJ2-7	CATSRALVLGTGMYEQYF	TGTGCCACCAGCAGAGCCCTCGTCCTGGGGACAGGGATGTACGAGCAGTACTTC
TRBV7-6	.	.	TRBJ2-7	CASSLDGQAFLSSYEQYF	TGTGCCAGCAGCTTAGACGGGCAGGCTTTTTTAAGTTCCTACGAGCAGTACTTC
TRBV12-5	.	TRBD1	TRBJ2-2	CASGAAGTGNTGELFF	TGTGCTAGTGGAGCCGCCGGGACAGGTAACACCGGGGAGCTGTTTTTT
TRBV27	.	TRBD2	TRBJ2-1	CASSLLAGRSYNEQFF	TGTGCCAGCAGTTTACTAGCGGGCCGCTCCTACAATGAGCAGTTCTTC
TRBV5-1	.	TRBD1	TRBJ2-1	CASSLWDRVGDEQFF	TGCGCCAGCAGCTTGTGGGACAGGGTTGGGGATGAGCAGTTCTTC
TRBV10-3	.	.	TRBJ2-1	CAISEHGTAPNEQFF	TGTGCCATCAGTGAGCACGGGACCGCACCCAATGAGCAGTTCTTC
TRBV7-6	.	.	TRBJ2-7	CASSPQNSPYEQYF	TGTGCCAGCAGCCCCCAGAACAGTCCTTACGAGCAGTACTTC
TRBV27	.	TRBD2	TRBJ2-1	CASSLSPAGVPYNEQFF	TGTGCCAGCAGTTTAAGCCCGGCGGGAGTTCCCTACAATGAGCAGTTCTTC
TRBV2	.	.	TRBJ2-6	CASSGDEFSGANVLTF	TGTGCCAGCAGTGGCGACGAGTTCTCTGGGGCCAACGTCCTGACTTTC
TRBV29-1	.	.	TRBJ2-1	CSVRQNEQFF	TGCAGCGTCCGACAGAATGAGCAGTTCTTC
TRBV7-9	.	TRBD1	TRBJ2-1	CASSTDRGSGNEQFF	TGTGCCAGCAGCACAGACAGGGGATCCGGCAATGAGCAGTTCTTC
TRBV7-2	.	.	TRBJ1-2	CASSLEGQGSGYTF	TGTGCCAGCAGCTTAGAAGGTCAAGGGAGCGGCTACACCTTC
TRBV7-6	.	TRBD2	TRBJ2-7	CASSKEGLADPYEQYF	TGTGCCAGCAGCAAGGAGGGACTAGCGGACCCCTACGAGCAGTACTTC
TRBV9	.	TRBD2	TRBJ2-7	CASSPASGGPYEQYF	TGTGCCAGCAGCCCAGCATCGGGAGGGCCCTACGAGCAGTACTTC
TRBV10-3	.	TRBD2	TRBJ2-5	CAISAGIAGDQETQYF	TGTGCCATCAGTGCTGGGATAGCGGGGGACCAAGAGACCCAGTACTTC
TRBV2	.	TRBD1	TRBJ2-2	CASSAPGQGTGELFF	TGTGCCAGCAGTGCACCGGGACAGGGTACCGGGGAGCTGTTTTTT
TRBV5-4	.	.	TRBJ1-1	CASSLGTEAFF	TGTGCCAGCAGCTTGGGGACTGAAGCTTTCTTT
TRBV6-6	.	.	TRBJ1-2	CASRRGRGKDYGYTF	TGTGCCAGCAGGAGGGGTCGGGGGAAAGACTATGGCTACACCTTC
TRBV11-2	once	.	TRBJ2-2	CASSLGRGTGELFF	TGTGCCAGCAGCTTAGGGCGGGGCACCGGGGAGCTGTTTTTT
TRBV29-1	.	.	TRBJ2-1	CSVVPVRAYNEQFF	TGCAGCGTTGTTCCCGTCCGGGCATACAATGAGCAGTTCTTC
TRBV7-7	few	.	TRBJ2-1	CASSSMPGSSYNEQFF	TGTGCCAGCAGCTCAATGCCCGGGAGCTCCTACAATGAGCAGTTCTTC
TRBV7-6	.	.	TRBJ1-5	CASSYRSSNQPQHF	TGTGCCAGCAGCTACCGGTCAAGCAATCAGCCCCAGCATTTT
TRBV6-1	.	.	TRBJ2-7	CASSGWVSYSYEQYF	TGTGCCAGCAGTGGTTGGGTTTCATATTCCTACGAGCAGTACTTC
TRBV28	.	.	TRBJ2-2	CASRTGRRIIESNTGELFF	TGTGCCAGCAGGACGGGTCGCAGGATTATAGAATCGAACACCGGGGAGCTGTTTTTT
TRBV19	few	TRBD1	TRBJ1-4	CASSGRYRDREEDEKLFF	TGTGCCAGCAGTGGGAGATACCGGGACAGGGAAGAGGATGAAAAACTGTTTTTT
TRBV13	.	TRBD2	TRBJ2-1	CASSSGLGSSYNEQFF	TGTGCCAGCAGCTCCGGACTAGGAAGCTCCTACAATGAGCAGTTCTTC
TRBV10-3	.	.	TRBJ2-3	CAISERSATTDTQYF	TGTGCCATCAGTGAAAGGAGCGCAACTACAGATACGCAGTATTTT
TRBV19	.	TRBD1	TRBJ2-1	CASSTLPGQGYNEQFF	TGTGCCAGTAGTACATTACCGGGACAGGGTTACAATGAGCAGTTCTTC
TRBV10-1	.	TRBD2	TRBJ2-1	CASSETSGRTDNEQFF	TGCGCCAGCAGTGAGACTAGCGGGAGAACGGACAATGAGCAGTTCTTC
TRBV2	.	TRBD2	TRBJ2-7	CASSVQGLAGVPGREQYF	TGTGCCAGCAGTGTCCAAGGGCTAGCGGGAGTACCAGGTCGCGAGCAGTACTTC
TRBV2	.	.	TRBJ2-1	CASSGRGLGDNEQFF	TGTGCCAGCAGTGGTAGAGGGCTAGGGGACAATGAGCAGTTCTTC
TRBV9	.	.	TRBJ2-1	CASSVGKGQRAPTRYNEQFF	TGTGCCAGCAGCGTAGGAAAAGGCCAGCGGGCGCCCACCCGCTACAATGAGCAGTTCTTC
TRBV15	.	.	TRBJ2-7	CATSRGYEQYF	TGTGCCACCAGCAGGGGCTACGAGCAGTACTTC
TRBV5-8	.	TRBD2	TRBJ2-5	CASSLGLGTSGEETQYF	TGTGCCAGCAGCTTGGGGCTAGGGACTAGCGGCGAAGAGACCCAGTACTTC
TRBV27	.	TRBD2	TRBJ2-7	CASSLTSGSSYEQYF	TGTGCCAGCAGTCTGACTAGCGGGAGCTCCTACGAGCAGTACTTC
TRBV19	.	.	TRBJ1-1	CASSIGISGKEAFF	TGTGCCAGTAGTATCGGCATCTCGGGGAAAGAAGCTTTCTTT
TRBV5-6	.	TRBD1	TRBJ2-7	CASSRQGRYEQYF	TGTGCCAGCAGCCGACAGGGGAGGTACGAGCAGTACTTC
TRBV6-6	.	TRBD2	TRBJ2-1	CASGTSVHNEQFF	TGTGCCAGCGGGACTAGCGTCCACAATGAGCAGTTCTTC
TRBV29-1	.	TRBD1	TRBJ1-1	CSAGQGWMNTEAFF	TGCAGCGCTGGACAGGGGTGGATGAACACTGAAGCTTTCTTT